Described below is a single T cell receptor beta chain sequence and its context. Per the original data handling: Estimates of nucleated cell counts were drawn from the amplification of reference gene primers. TCRdb's copy holds only in-frame clones and misses some; the assay was immunoSEQ multiplex PCR. The V and J calls and the clone size are those of that table, but D and trimming were determined from the DNA. The table shows more than 90,000 clones, with roughly 79% occurring only once. This CDR3 is 15 amino acids long. V was pared by 0 bases and J by 8 bases, with 8 bases of the junction left unmatched. Looked up from germline, CDR1 is SGHRS and CDR2 is YFSETQ. The data were taken from a study of blood T cell repertoires in COVID-19. Turning to the study itself: Sites across the United States, Italy and Spain contributed samples from acute and convalescent COVID-19. T cells, B-cell-depleted T cells, or PBMCs supplied cDNA or gDNA.

This sequence was found in an elderly woman with acute or convalescent COVID-19. Sequenced sample: peripheral blood. V is TRBV5-1 and J is TRBJ2-3, with TRBD1 identical over 8 bases. CDR3 nucleotide sequence: TGCGCCAGCAGCTTGGATGGACAGGGACCGAGTACGCAGTATTTT. This gives the protein CASSLDGQGPSTQYF.